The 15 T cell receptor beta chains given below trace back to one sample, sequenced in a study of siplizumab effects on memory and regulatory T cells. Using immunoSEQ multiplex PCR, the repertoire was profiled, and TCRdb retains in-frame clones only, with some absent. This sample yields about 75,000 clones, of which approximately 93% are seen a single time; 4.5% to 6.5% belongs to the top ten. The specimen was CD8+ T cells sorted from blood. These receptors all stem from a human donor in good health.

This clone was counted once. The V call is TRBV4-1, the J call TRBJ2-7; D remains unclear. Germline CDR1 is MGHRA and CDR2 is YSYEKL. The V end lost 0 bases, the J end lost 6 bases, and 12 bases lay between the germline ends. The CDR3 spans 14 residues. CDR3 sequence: CASSQEGDAFEQYF. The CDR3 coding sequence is TGCGCCAGCAGCCAAGAAGGTGATGCCTTCGAGCAGTACTTC.

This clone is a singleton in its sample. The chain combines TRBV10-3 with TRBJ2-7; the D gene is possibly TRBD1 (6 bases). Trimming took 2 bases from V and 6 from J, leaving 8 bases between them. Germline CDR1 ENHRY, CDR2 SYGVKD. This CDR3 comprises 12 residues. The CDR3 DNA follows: TGTGCCATCAGTGAGACAGGGAGCGAGCAGTACTTC. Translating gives CAISETGSEQYF.

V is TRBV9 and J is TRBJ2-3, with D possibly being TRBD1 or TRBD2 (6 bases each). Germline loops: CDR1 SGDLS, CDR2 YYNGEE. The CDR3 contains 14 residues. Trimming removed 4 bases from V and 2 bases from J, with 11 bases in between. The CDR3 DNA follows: TGTGCCAGCAGCAGAGGGGGGACCACAGATACGCAGTATTTT. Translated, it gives CASSRGGTTDTQYF.

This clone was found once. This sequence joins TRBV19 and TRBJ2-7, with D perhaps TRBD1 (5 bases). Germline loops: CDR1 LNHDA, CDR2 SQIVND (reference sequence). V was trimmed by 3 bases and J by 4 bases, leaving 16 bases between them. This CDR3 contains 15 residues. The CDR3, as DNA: TGTGCCAGTAGTATGTCCAGGGATCCCCTTTACGAGCAGTACTTC. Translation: CASSMSRDPLYEQYF.

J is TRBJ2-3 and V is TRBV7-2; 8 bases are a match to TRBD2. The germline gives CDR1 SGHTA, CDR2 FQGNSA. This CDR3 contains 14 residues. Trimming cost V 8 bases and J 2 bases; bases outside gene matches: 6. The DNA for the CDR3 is TGTGCCAGCTCCCGGGGGGGCCTCACAGATACGCAGTATTTT. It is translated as CASSRGGLTDTQYF.

CDR3 sequence reads: CSVLTGTSYGYTF. The DNA for the CDR3 is TGCAGCGTTCTGACAGGGACCTCCTATGGCTACACCTTC. The chain carries TRBV29-1 and TRBJ1-2; 7 bases are shared with TRBD1. V lost 5 bases, J lost 4 bases, and 7 bases stayed unmatched. The CDR3 consists of 13 residues. Germline lookup yields CDR1 SQVTM and CDR2 ANQGSEA.

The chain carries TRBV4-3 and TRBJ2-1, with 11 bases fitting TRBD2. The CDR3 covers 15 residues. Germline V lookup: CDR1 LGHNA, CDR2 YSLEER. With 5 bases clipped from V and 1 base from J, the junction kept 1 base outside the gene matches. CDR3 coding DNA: TGCGCCAGCAGCGCTAGCGGGGGGTCCTACAATGAGCAGTTCTTC. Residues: CASSASGGSYNEQFF.

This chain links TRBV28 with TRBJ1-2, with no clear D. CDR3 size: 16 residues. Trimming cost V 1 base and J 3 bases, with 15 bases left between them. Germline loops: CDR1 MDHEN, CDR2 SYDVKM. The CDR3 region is CASSLYESPRDYGYTF. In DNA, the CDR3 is TGTGCCAGCAGTTTATATGAGTCGCCGAGGGACTATGGCTACACCTTC.

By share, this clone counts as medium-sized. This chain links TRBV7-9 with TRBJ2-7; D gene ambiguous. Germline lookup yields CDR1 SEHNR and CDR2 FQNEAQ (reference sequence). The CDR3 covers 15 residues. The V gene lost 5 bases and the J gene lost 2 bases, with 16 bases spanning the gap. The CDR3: CASSLTEGTTYEQYF. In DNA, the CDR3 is TGTGCCAGCAGCCTAACCGAAGGCACCACCTACGAGCAGTACTTC.

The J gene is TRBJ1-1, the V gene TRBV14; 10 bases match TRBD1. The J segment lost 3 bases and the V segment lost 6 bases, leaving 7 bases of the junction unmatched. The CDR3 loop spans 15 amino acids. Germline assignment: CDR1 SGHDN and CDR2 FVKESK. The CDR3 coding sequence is TGTGCCAGCAGACAAAGGGACAGGGGTGACACTGAAGCTTTCTTT. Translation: CASRQRDRGDTEAFF.

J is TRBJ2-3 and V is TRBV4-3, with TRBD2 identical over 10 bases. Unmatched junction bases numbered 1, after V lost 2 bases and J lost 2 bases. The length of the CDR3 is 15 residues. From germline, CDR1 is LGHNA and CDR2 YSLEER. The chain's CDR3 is CASSQLAGATDTQYF. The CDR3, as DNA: TGCGCCAGCAGCCAACTAGCGGGGGCCACAGATACGCAGTATTTT.

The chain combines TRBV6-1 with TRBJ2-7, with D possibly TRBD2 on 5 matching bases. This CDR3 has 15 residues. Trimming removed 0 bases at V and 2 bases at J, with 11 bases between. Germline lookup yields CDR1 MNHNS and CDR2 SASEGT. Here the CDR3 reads CASSEAYPGAYEQYF. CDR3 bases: TGTGCCAGCAGTGAAGCCTATCCCGGGGCCTACGAGCAGTACTTC.

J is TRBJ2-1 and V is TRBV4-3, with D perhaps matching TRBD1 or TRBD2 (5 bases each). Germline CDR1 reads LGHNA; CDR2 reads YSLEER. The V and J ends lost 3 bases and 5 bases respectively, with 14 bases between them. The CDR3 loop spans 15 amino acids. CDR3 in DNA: TGCGCCAGCAGCCACAGTCATCGGGGCAACAATGAGCAGTTCTTC. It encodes CASSHSHRGNNEQFF.

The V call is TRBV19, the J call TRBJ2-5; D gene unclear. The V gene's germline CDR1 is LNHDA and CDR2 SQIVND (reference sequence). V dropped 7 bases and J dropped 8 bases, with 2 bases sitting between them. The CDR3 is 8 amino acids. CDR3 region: CASITQYF. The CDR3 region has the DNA TGTGCCAGTATAACCCAGTACTTC.

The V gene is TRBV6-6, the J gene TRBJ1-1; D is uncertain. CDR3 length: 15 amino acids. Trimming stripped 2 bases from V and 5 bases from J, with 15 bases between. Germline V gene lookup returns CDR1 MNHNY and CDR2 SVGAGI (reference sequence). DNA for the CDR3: TGTGCCAGCAGTTACAGGATACTCCTGTGGACTGAAGCTTTCTTT. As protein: CASSYRILLWTEAFF.